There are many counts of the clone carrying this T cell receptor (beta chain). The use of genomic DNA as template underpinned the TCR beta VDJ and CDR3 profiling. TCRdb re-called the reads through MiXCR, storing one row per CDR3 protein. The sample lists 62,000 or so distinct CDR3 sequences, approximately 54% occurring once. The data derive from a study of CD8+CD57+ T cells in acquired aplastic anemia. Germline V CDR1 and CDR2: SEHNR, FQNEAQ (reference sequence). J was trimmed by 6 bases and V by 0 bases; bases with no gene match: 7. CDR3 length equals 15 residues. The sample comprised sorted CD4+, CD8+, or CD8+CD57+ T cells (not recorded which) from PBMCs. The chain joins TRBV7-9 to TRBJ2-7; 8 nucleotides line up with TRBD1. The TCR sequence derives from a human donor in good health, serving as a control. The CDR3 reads CASSLATGQDSEQYF. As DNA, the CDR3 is TGTGCCAGCAGCTTAGCGACGGGACAGGATTCCGAGCAGTACTTC.